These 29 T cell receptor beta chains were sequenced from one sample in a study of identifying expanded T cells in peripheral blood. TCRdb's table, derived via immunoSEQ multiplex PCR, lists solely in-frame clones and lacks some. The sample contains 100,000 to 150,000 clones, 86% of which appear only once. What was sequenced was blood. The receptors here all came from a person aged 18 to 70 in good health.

The CDR3 nucleotides are TGTGCCAGCAGCAGGGGACAGAGTTGGCAGCCCCAGCATTTT. Amino acids: CASSRGQSWQPQHF. This chain joins TRBV28 and TRBJ1-5, with 7 bases that match TRBD1. CDR1 and CDR2 from the germline V gene are MDHEN and SYDVKM. The ends lost 6 bases at V and 7 bases at J; junction bases unmatched: 9. The CDR3 totals 14 residues. Combining the CDR3 with reference TRBV28 and TRBJ1-5 gives the whole variable domain DVKVTQSSRYLVKRTGEKVFLECVQDMDHENMFWYRQDPGLGLRLIYFSYDVKMKEKGDIPEGYSVSREKKERFSLILESASTNQTSMYLCASSRGQSWQPQHFGDGTRLSIL.

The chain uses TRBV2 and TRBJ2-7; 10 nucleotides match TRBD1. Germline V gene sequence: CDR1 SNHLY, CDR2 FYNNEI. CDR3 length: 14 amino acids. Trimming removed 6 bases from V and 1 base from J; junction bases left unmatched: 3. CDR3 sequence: CASRGTGVSYEQYF. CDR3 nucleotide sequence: TGTGCCAGCAGGGGGACAGGGGTGTCCTACGAGCAGTACTTC.

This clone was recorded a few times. The CDR3 spells CASSQEQGVFGGYEQYF. In DNA, the CDR3 is TGCGCCAGCAGCCAAGAGCAGGGAGTATTTGGGGGATACGAGCAGTACTTC. V and J are TRBV4-1 and TRBJ2-7; D may be TRBD1 or TRBD2 (5 bases each). The CDR3 length is 17 residues. The germline CDR1 and CDR2 sequences are MGHRA and YSYEKL. V was cut by 0 bases and J by 4 bases, with 19 bases left in between.

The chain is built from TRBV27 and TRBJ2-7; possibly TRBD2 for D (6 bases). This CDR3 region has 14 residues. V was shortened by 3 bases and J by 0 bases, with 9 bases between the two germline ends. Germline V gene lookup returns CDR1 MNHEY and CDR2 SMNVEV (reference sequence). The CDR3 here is CASSFSGGSYEQYF. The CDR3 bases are TGTGCCAGCAGTTTTTCCGGGGGCTCCTACGAGCAGTACTTC.

In DNA, the CDR3 is TGCAGCGGGCAGGGGGGGCCCACTGAAGCTTTCTTT. Its protein is CSGQGGPTEAFF. The V and J genes are TRBV29-1 and TRBJ1-1; 7 nucleotides match TRBD1. Germline lookup yields CDR1 SQVTM and CDR2 ANQGSEA. Unmatched junction bases numbered 6, after V lost 7 bases and J lost 4 bases. This CDR3 has 12 amino acids.

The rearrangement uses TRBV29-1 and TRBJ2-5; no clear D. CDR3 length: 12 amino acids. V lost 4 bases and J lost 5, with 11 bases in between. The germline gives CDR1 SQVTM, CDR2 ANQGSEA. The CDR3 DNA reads TGCAGCGTTGTTAAGTTTACGGAGACCCAGTACTTC. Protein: CSVVKFTETQYF.

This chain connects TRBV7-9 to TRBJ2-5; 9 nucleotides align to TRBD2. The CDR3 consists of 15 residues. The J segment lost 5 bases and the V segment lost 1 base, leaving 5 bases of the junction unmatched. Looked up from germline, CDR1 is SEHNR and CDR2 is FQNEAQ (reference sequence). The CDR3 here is CASSLVSGRRETQYF. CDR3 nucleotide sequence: TGTGCCAGCAGCTTAGTTAGCGGGAGAAGGGAGACCCAGTACTTC.

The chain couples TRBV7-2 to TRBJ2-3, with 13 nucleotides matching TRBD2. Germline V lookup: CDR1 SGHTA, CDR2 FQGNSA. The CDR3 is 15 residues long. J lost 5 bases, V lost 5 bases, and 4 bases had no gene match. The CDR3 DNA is TGTGCCAGCAGCGTACTAGCGGGAGGGGGAGATACGCAGTATTTT. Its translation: CASSVLAGGGDTQYF. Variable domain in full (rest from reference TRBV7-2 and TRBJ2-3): GAGVSQSPSNKVTEKGKDVELRCDPISGHTALYWYRQSLGQGLEFLIYFQGNSAPDKSGLPSDRFSAERTGGSVSTLTIQRTQQEDSAVYLCASSVLAGGGDTQYFGPGTRLTVL.

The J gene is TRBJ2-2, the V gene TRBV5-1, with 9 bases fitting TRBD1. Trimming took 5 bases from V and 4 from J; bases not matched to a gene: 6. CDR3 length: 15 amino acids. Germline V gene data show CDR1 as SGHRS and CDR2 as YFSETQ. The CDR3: CASSPQGAGTGELFF. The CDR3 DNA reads TGCGCCAGCAGTCCACAGGGGGCGGGCACCGGGGAGCTGTTTTTT. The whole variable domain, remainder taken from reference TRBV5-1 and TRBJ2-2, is KAGVTQTPRYLIKTRGQQVTLSCSPISGHRSVSWYQQTPGQGLQFLFEYFSETQRNKGNFPGRFSGRQFSNSRSEMNVSTLELGDSALYLCASSPQGAGTGELFFGEGSRLTVL.

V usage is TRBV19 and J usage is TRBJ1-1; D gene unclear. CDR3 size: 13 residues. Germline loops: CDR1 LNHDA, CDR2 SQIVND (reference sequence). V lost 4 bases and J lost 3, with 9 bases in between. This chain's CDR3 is CASSTTPYTEAFF. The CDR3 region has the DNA TGTGCCAGTAGTACCACACCCTACACTGAAGCTTTCTTT.

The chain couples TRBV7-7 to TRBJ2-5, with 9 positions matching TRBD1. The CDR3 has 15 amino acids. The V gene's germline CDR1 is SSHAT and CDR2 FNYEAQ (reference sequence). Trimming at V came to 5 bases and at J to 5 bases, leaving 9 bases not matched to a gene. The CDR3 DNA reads TGTGCCAGCAGCCCTACCGGACAGGGGAGCGAGACCCAGTACTTC. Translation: CASSPTGQGSETQYF.

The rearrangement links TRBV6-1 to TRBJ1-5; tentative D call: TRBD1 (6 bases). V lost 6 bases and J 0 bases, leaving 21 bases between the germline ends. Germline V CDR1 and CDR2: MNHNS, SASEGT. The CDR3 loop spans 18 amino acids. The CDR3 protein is CASSERKPGAHSNQPQHF. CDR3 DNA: TGTGCCAGCAGCGAACGTAAGCCGGGGGCCCATAGCAATCAGCCCCAGCATTTT.

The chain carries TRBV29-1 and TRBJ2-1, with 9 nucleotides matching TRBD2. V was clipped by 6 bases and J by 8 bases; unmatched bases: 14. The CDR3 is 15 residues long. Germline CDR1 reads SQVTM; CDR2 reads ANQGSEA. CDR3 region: CSVTTAGGVLDEQFF. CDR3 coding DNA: TGCAGCGTGACTACAGCGGGGGGCGTTCTCGATGAGCAGTTCTTC.

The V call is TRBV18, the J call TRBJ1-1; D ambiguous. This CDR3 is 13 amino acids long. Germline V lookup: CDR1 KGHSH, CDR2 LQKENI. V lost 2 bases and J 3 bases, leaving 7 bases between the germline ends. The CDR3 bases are TGTGCCAGCTCACCAGTGATGGACACTGAAGCTTTCTTT. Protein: CASSPVMDTEAFF.

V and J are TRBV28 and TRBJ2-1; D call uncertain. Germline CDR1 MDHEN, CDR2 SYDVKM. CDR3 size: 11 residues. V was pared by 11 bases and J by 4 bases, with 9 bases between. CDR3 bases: TGTGCCGGCGGCGCTTACAATGAGCAGTTCTTC. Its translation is CAGGAYNEQFF.

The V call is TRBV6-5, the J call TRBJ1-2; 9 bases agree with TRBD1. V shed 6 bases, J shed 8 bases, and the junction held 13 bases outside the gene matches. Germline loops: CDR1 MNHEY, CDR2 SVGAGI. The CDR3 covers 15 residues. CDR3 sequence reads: CASSTQGQGPEGYTF. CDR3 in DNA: TGTGCCAGCAGCACCCAGGGACAGGGCCCGGAAGGCTACACCTTC.

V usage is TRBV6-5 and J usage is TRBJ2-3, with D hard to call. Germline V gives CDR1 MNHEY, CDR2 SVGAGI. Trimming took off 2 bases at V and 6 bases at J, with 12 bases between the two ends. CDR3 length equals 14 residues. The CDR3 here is CASSYALRFDTQYF. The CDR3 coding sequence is TGTGCCAGCAGTTACGCCTTGAGGTTTGATACGCAGTATTTT.

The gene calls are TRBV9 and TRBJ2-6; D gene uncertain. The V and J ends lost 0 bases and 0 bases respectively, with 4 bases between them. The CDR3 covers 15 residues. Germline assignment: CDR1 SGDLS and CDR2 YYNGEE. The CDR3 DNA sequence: TGTGCCAGCAGCGTAGCCGACTCTGGGGCCAACGTCCTGACTTTC. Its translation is CASSVADSGANVLTF.

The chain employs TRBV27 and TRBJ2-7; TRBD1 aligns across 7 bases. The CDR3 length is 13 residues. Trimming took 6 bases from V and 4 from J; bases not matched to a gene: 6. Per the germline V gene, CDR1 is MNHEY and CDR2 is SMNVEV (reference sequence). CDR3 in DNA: TGTGCCAGCAGGGATCAGGGGGAGTACGAGCAGTACTTC. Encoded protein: CASRDQGEYEQYF.

The CDR3 coding sequence is TGTGCCAGCAGCCAAGCGGGGGCTTCCAATTCACCCCTCCACTTT. Translated: CASSQAGASNSPLHF. The chain carries TRBV14 and TRBJ1-6, with D possibly matching TRBD1 (6 bases). Germline CDR1 and CDR2: SGHDN and FVKESK. V shed 1 base and J shed 7 bases, with 11 bases lying between them. The CDR3 consists of 15 residues.

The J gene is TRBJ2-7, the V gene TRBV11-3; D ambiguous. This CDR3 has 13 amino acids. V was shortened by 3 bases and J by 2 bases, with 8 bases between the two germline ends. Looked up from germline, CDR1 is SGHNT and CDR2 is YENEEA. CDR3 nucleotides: TGTGCCAGCAGCTTGGGTCCACCCTACGAGCAGTACTTC. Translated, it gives CASSLGPPYEQYF.

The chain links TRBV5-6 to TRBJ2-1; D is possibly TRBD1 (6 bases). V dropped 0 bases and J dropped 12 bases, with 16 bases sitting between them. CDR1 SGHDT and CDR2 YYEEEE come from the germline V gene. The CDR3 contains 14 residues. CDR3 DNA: TGTGCCAGCAGCTTGGACAGGGCGTTGACTCGGCAGTTCTTC. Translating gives CASSLDRALTRQFF.

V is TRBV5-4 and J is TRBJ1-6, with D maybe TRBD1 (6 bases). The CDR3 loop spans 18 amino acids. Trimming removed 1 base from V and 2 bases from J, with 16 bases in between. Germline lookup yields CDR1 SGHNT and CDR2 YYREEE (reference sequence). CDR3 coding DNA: TGTGCCAGCAGCTTGCCCCCGGGACACGGCACCTATAATTCACCCCTCCACTTT. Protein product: CASSLPPGHGTYNSPLHF.

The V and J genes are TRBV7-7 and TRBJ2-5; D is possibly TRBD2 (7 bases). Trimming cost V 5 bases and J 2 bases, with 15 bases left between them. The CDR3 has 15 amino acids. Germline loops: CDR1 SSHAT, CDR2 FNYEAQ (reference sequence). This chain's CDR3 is CASSQQGGGQETQYF. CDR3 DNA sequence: TGTGCCAGCAGCCAACAGGGAGGGGGGCAAGAGACCCAGTACTTC.

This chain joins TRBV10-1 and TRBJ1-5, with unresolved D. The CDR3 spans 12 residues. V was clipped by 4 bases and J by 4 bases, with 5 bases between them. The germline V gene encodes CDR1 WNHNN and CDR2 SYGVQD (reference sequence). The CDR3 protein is CASSGANQPQHF. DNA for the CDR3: TGCGCCAGCAGTGGGGCGAATCAGCCCCAGCATTTT.

The chain's CDR3 is CASSLVPGAEAFF. The CDR3 DNA sequence: TGTGCCAGCAGCTTAGTTCCGGGTGCTGAAGCTTTCTTT. The V call is TRBV7-9, the J call TRBJ1-1; D remains unclear. V was shortened by 1 base and J by 6 bases, with 9 bases between the two germline ends. CDR3 length: 13 amino acids. Germline CDR1 SEHNR, CDR2 FQNEAQ (reference sequence).

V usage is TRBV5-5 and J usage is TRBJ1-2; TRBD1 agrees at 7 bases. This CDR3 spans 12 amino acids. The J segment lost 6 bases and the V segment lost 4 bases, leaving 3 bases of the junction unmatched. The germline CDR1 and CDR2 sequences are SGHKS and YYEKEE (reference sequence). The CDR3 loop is CASSETGDGYTF. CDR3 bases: TGTGCCAGCAGCGAAACAGGGGATGGCTACACCTTC.

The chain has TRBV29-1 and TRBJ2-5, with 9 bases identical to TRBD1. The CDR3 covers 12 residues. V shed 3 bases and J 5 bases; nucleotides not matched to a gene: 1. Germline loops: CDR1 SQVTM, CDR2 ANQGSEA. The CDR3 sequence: CSVETGGETQYF. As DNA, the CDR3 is TGCAGCGTTGAGACAGGGGGGGAGACCCAGTACTTC.

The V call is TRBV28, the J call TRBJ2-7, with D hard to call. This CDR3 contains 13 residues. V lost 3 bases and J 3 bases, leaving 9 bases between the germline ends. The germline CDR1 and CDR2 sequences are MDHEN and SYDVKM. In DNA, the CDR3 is TGTGCCAGCAGTTTGTTCGGTAGCTACGAGCAGTACTTC. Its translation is CASSLFGSYEQYF.